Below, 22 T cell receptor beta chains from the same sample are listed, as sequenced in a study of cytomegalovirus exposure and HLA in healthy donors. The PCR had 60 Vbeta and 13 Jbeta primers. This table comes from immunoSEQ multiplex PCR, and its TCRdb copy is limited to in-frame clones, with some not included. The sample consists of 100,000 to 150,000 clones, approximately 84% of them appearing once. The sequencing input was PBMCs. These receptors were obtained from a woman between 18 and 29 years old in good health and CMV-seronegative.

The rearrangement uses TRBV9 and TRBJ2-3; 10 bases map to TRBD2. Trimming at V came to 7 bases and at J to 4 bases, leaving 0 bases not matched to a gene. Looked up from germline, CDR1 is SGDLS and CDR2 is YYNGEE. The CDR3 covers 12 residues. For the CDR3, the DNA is TGTGCCAGCGGACTAGCGGCAGATACGCAGTATTTT. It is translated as CASGLAADTQYF.

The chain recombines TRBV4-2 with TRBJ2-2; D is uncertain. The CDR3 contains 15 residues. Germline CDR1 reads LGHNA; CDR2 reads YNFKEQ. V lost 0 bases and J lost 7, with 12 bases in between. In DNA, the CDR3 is TGTGCCAGCAGCCAAGAGGGTCCTTCAGGCGGGGAGCTGTTTTTT. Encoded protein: CASSQEGPSGGELFF.

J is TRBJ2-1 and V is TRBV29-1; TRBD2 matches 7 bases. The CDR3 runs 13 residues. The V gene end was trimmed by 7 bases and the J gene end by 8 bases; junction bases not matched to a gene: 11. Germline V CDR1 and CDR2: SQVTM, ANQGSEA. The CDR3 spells CSATWEGLDEQFF. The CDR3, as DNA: TGCAGCGCGACATGGGAGGGTTTAGATGAGCAGTTCTTC.

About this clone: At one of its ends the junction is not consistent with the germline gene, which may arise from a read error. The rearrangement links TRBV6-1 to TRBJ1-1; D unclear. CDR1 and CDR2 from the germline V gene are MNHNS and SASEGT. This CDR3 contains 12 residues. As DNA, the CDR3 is TGTGCCAGCAGTGAAACCAACAGTGAAGCTTTCTTT. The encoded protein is CASSETNSEAFF.

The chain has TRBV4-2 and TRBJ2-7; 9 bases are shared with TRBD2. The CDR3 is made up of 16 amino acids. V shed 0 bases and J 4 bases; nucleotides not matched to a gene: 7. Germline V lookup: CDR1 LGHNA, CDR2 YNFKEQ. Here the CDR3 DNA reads TGTGCCAGCAGCCAAGATGAGACTAGCGGAACTTACGAGCAGTACTTC. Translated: CASSQDETSGTYEQYF.

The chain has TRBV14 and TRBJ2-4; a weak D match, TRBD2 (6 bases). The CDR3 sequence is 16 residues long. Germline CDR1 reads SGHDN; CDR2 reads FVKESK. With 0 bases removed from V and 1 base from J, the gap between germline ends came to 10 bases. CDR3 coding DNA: TGTGCCAGCAGCCAAGATCGGAGCGGGGCCAAAAACATTCAGTACTTC. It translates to CASSQDRSGAKNIQYF. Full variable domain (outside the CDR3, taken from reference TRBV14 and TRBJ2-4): EAGVTQFPSHSVIEKGQTVTLRCDPISGHDNLYWYRRVMGKEIKFLLHFVKESKQDESGMPNNRFLAERTGGTYSTLKVQPAELEDSGVYFCASSQDRSGAKNIQYFGAGTRLSVL.

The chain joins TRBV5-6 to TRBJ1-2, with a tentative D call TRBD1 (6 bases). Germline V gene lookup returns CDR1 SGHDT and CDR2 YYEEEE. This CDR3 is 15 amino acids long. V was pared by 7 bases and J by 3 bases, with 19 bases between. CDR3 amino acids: CASSRAGRGDYGYTF. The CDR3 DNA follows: TGTGCCAGCTCCCGAGCCGGCAGGGGTGACTATGGCTACACCTTC.

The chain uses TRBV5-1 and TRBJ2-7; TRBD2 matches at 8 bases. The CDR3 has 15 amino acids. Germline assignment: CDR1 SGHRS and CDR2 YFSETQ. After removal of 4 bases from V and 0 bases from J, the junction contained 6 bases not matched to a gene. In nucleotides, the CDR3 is TGCGCCAGCAGCGAGACGGGAGGGCGCTCCTACGAGCAGTACTTC. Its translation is CASSETGGRSYEQYF.

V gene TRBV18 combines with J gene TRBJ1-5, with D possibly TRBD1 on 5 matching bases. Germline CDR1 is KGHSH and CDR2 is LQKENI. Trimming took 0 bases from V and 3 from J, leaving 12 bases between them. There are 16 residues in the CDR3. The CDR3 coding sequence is TGTGCCAGCTCACCACCTTCACAGGCCTCCAATCAGCCCCAGCATTTT. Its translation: CASSPPSQASNQPQHF.

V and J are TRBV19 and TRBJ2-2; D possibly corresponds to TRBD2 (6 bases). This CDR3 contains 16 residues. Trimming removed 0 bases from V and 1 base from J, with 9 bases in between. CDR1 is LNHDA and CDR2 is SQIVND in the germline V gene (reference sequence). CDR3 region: CASSIDRERNTGELFF. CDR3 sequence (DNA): TGTGCCAGTAGTATAGATCGGGAGCGGAACACCGGGGAGCTGTTTTTT.

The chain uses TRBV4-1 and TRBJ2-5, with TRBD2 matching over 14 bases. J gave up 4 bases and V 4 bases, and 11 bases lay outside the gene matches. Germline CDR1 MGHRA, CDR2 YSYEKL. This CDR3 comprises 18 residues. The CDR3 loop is CASSRTGTSGGGRETQYF. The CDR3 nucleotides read TGCGCCAGCAGCCGAACCGGGACTAGCGGGGGTGGACGAGAGACCCAGTACTTC.

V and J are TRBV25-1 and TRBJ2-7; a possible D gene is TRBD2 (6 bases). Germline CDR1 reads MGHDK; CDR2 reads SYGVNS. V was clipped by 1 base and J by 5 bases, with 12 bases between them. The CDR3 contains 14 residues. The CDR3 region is CASSEWRGLHEQYF. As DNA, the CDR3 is TGTGCCAGCAGTGAATGGAGGGGACTGCACGAGCAGTACTTC.

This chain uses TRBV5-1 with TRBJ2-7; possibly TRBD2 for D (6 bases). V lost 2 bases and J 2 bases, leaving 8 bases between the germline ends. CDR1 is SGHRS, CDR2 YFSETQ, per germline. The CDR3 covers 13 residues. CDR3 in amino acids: CASSFGGTYEQYF. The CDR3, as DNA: TGCGCCAGCAGCTTTGGGGGGACCTACGAGCAGTACTTC.

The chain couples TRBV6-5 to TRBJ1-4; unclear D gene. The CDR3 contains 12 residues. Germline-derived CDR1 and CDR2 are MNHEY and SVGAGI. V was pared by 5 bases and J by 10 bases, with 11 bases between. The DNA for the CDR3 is TGTGCCAGCAGTCTCGGACGGGGAAAACTGTTTTTT. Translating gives CASSLGRGKLFF.

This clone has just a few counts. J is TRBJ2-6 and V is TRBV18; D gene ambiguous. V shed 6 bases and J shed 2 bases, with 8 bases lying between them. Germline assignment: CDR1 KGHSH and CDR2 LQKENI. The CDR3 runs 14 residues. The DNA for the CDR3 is TGTGCCAGCTCCTCCGAGACTGGGGCCAACGTCCTGACTTTC. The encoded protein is CASSSETGANVLTF.

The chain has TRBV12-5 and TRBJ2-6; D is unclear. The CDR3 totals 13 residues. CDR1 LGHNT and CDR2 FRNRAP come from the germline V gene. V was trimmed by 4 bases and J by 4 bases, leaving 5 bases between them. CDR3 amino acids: CASGSSGANVLTF. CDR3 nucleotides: TGTGCTAGTGGTTCGTCGGGGGCCAACGTCCTGACTTTC.

This chain's CDR3 is CASSHITGTSGTGGLIQETQYF. The CDR3 bases are TGTGCCAGCAGCCACATCACCGGGACTAGCGGGACAGGGGGACTGATCCAAGAGACCCAGTACTTC. This rearrangement joins TRBV4-2 to TRBJ2-5, with 13 bases matching TRBD2. Looked up from germline, CDR1 is LGHNA and CDR2 is YNFKEQ. The J segment lost 1 base and the V segment lost 3 bases, leaving 20 bases of the junction unmatched. CDR3 size: 22 residues.

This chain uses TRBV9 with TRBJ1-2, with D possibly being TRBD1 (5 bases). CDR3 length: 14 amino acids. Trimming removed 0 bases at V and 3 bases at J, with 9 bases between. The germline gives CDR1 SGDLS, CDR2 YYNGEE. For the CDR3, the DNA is TGTGCCAGCAGCGTAGTATCCAGGGACTATGGCTACACCTTC. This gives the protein CASSVVSRDYGYTF.

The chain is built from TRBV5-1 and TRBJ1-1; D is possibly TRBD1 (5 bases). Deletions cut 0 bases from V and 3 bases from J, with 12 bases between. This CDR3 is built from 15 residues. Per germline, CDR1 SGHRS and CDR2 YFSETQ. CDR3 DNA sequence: TGCGCCAGCAGCTTGGTCTCTGGGGCTGACACTGAAGCTTTCTTT. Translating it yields CASSLVSGADTEAFF.

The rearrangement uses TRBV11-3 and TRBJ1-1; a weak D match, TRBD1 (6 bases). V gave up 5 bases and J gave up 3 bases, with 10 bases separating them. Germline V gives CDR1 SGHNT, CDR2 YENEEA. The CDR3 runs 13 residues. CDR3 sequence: CASSKDSHTEAFF. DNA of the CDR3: TGTGCCAGCAGCAAGGACAGCCACACTGAAGCTTTCTTT.

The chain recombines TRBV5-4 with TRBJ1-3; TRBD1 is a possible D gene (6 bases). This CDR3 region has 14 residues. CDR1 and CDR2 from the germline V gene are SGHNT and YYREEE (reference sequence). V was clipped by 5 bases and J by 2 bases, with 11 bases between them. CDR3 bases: TGTGCCAGCAGTTACAGGGAAGCTGGAAACACCATATATTTT. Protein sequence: CASSYREAGNTIYF.

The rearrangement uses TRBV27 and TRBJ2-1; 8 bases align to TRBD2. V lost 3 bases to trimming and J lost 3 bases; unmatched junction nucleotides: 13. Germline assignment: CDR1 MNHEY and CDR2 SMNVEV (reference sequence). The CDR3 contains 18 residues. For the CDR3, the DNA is TGTGCCAGCAGTTTCCCCCGTGGAGTAGCGGGAAACTACAATGAGCAGTTCTTC. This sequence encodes CASSFPRGVAGNYNEQFF.